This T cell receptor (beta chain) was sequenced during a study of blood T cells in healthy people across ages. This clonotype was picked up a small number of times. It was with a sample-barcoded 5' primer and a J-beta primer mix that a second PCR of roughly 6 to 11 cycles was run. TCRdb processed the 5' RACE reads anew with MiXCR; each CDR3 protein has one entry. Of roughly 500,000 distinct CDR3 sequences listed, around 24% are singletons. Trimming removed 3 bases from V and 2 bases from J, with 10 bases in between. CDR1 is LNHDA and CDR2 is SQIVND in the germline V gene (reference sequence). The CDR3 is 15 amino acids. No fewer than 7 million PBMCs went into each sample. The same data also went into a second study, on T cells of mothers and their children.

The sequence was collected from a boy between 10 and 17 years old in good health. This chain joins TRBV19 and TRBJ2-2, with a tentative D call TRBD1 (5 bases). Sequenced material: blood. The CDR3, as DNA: TGTGCCAGTAGTATCTCGACAGACAACACCGGGGAGCTGTTTTTT. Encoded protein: CASSISTDNTGELFF.